Listed here are 9 T cell receptor beta chains from one sample, sequenced in a study of blood T cell repertoires in COVID-19. The assay was immunoSEQ multiplex PCR, and TCRdb's table has in-frame clones only and misses some. The sample contains more than 200,000 clones, roughly 90% of which appear only once. The sequencing input was peripheral blood. Receptor source: a man aged 30-40 years with active or convalescent COVID-19.

The J gene is TRBJ2-2, the V gene TRBV6-5; D might be TRBD1 (6 bases). This CDR3 is 15 amino acids long. Trimming cost V 7 bases and J 4 bases, with 16 bases left between them. Germline assignment: CDR1 MNHEY and CDR2 SVGAGI. CDR3 protein: CASTIQGVGTGELFF. For the CDR3, the DNA is TGTGCCAGCACCATACAGGGTGTCGGCACCGGGGAGCTGTTTTTT.

The genes are TRBV12-5 and TRBJ2-3; 10 positions agree with TRBD2. Germline CDR1 LGHNT, CDR2 FRNRAP. The ends lost 2 bases at V and 0 bases at J; junction bases unmatched: 11. CDR3 length equals 19 residues. CDR3: CASGLSVLAGATSTDTQYF. The DNA of the CDR3 is TGTGCTAGTGGTTTGTCGGTGCTAGCGGGGGCCACTAGCACAGATACGCAGTATTTT. Full variable domain (remainder filled in from reference TRBV12-5 and TRBJ2-3): DARVTQTPRHKVTEMGQEVTMRCQPILGHNTVFWYRQTMMQGLELLAYFRNRAPLDDSGMPKDRFSAEMPDATLATLKIQPSEPRDSAVYFCASGLSVLAGATSTDTQYFGPGTRLTVL.

This chain links TRBV14 with TRBJ1-4, with 8 bases matching TRBD1. Per germline, CDR1 SGHDN and CDR2 FVKESK. V was clipped by 2 bases and J by 6 bases; unmatched bases: 11. The CDR3 runs to 17 residues. The CDR3 region has the DNA TGTGCCAGCAGCCAACAAAGAGGGCGGACAGGGTATGAAAAACTGTTTTTT. It yields the protein CASSQQRGRTGYEKLFF.

The V and J genes are TRBV6-2 or TRBV6-3 and TRBJ1-1, with D tentatively TRBD1 (5 bases). V lost 4 bases and J 0 bases, leaving 9 bases between the germline ends. Per germline, CDR1 MNHEY and CDR2 SVGEGT. CDR3 length: 14 amino acids. The CDR3 bases are TGTGCCAGCAGTTTTGACAGTATGAACACTGAAGCTTTCTTT. It is translated as CASSFDSMNTEAFF.

The chain combines TRBV29-1 with TRBJ1-4; TRBD1 aligns across 12 bases. This CDR3 has 14 residues. V was pared by 5 bases and J by 6 bases, with 4 bases of the junction left unmatched. Germline CDR1 is SQVTM and CDR2 is ANQGSEA. The CDR3 reads CSVTGTGGDEKLFF. For the CDR3, the DNA is TGCAGCGTTACAGGGACAGGGGGCGATGAAAAACTGTTTTTT.

This chain connects TRBV4-1 to TRBJ1-3; a weak D match, TRBD1 (5 bases). V lost 1 base, J lost 4 bases, and 14 bases lay in between. The CDR3 sequence is 16 residues long. Germline assignment: CDR1 MGHRA and CDR2 YSYEKL. CDR3 in DNA: TGCGCCAGCAGCCAAGTGATAGGGGCCTTAGGAAACACCATATATTTT. This gives the protein CASSQVIGALGNTIYF.

The rearrangement links TRBV5-4 to TRBJ1-1; D gene ambiguous. The germline V gene has CDR1 SGHNT and CDR2 YYREEE (reference sequence). This CDR3 comprises 14 residues. V shed 3 bases and J shed 1 base, with 10 bases lying between them. The CDR3 region is CASSSKTENTEAFF. CDR3 in DNA: TGTGCCAGCAGCTCTAAAACAGAGAACACTGAAGCTTTCTTT.

The chain is built from TRBV12-5 and TRBJ1-2, with D maybe TRBD1 (5 bases). Germline V gene lookup returns CDR1 LGHNT and CDR2 FRNRAP. The CDR3 covers 16 residues. Between the trimmed V and J ends, which lost 6 bases and 4 bases, there was a span of 21 bases. The CDR3, as DNA: TGTGCTAGTGGCAACACACACCCGGCAGGGATCTATGGCTACACCTTC. Translating it yields CASGNTHPAGIYGYTF.

This clone was seen repeatedly, ten times or more. V is TRBV4-1 and J is TRBJ1-3; no reliable D call. The ends were cut back, 0 bases at V and 4 bases at J, with 10 bases in the middle. This CDR3 is 15 amino acids long. Per germline, CDR1 MGHRA and CDR2 YSYEKL. The DNA of the CDR3 is TGCGCCAGCAGCCAAGATCGGACTCCCGGAAACACCATATATTTT. Residues: CASSQDRTPGNTIYF.